The 31 T cell receptor beta chains below all came from one sample that was sequenced in a study of T cells in localized non-small cell lung cancer. Clones were sequenced by immunoSEQ multiplex PCR, and TCRdb holds only the in-frame ones, with some missing. The table records about 33,000 clones, approximately 90% of them present only once. The sequences come from peripheral blood, collected before any cancer treatment. These receptors were taken from a male donor older than 55 with stage III lung adenocarcinoma.

A single count supports this clone. The DNA of the CDR3 is TGTGCCAGTAGTATCCCCGGGGCCAACGTCCTGACTTTC. Its protein product is CASSIPGANVLTF. This chain links TRBV19 with TRBJ2-6; D gene unclear. This CDR3 has 13 amino acids. Germline CDR1 LNHDA, CDR2 SQIVND (reference sequence). Deletions cut 3 bases from V and 4 bases from J, with 4 bases between.

V gene TRBV19 combines with J gene TRBJ1-1, with D possibly matching TRBD1 (6 bases). CDR1 and CDR2 from the germline V gene are LNHDA and SQIVND (reference sequence). V was clipped by 1 base and J by 3 bases, with 12 bases between them. This CDR3 contains 15 residues. The CDR3 DNA reads TGTGCCAGTAGTATAGCGCACAGGGTGGACACTGAAGCTTTCTTT. Amino acid sequence: CASSIAHRVDTEAFF. The variable domain in full, with the rest retrieved from reference TRBV19 and TRBJ1-1, is DGGITQSPKYLFRKEGQNVTLSCEQNLNHDAMYWYRQDPGQGLRLIYYSQIVNDFQKGDIAEGYSVSREKKESFPLTVTSAQKNPTAFYLCASSIAHRVDTEAFFGQGTRLTVV.

The chain is built from TRBV6-6 and TRBJ2-7, with no clear D. The CDR3 covers 12 residues. V lost 6 bases, J lost 3 bases, and 9 bases lay in between. The germline V gene has CDR1 MNHNY and CDR2 SVGAGI (reference sequence). CDR3 sequence reads: CASRLNNYEQYF. The CDR3 nucleotides are TGTGCCAGCAGGCTTAATAACTACGAGCAGTACTTC.

The V and J genes are TRBV27 and TRBJ1-1; D call uncertain. The germline gives CDR1 MNHEY, CDR2 SMNVEV (reference sequence). The CDR3 is 15 amino acids. The ends were cut back, 7 bases at V and 1 base at J, with 16 bases in the middle. CDR3 region: CASTFSVLGNTEAFF. The CDR3 DNA reads TGTGCCAGCACCTTTAGTGTGTTAGGGAACACTGAAGCTTTCTTT.

This chain links TRBV23-1 with TRBJ2-3; 12 bases are a match to TRBD1. TRBV23-1 is annotated as an ORF whose role is uncertain. The CDR3 loop spans 15 amino acids. V shed 8 bases and J 3 bases; nucleotides not matched to a gene: 6. CDR3 in DNA: TGCGCCAGCGGAAGGGACAGGGGGCGAACAGATACGCAGTATTTT. Its protein is CASGRDRGRTDTQYF.

This clone is a singleton in its sample. The V and J genes are TRBV11-3 and TRBJ2-3, with D possibly matching TRBD2 (6 bases). Germline values: CDR1 SGHNT, CDR2 YENEEA. This CDR3 has 17 amino acids. Trimming left V 1 base short and J 4 bases short, with 18 bases between. The chain's CDR3 is CASSLGSGTGRPDTQYF. In DNA form, the CDR3 reads TGTGCCAGCAGCTTAGGATCCGGGACTGGCCGCCCAGATACGCAGTATTTT. The full variable domain, completed using reference TRBV11-3 and TRBJ2-3, is EAGVVQSPRYKIIEKKQPVAFWCNPISGHNTLYWYLQNLGQGPELLIRYENEEAVDDSQLPKDRFSAERLKGVDSTLKIQPAELGDSAVYLCASSLGSGTGRPDTQYFGPGTRLTVL.

This chain joins TRBV5-1 and TRBJ2-2, with D tentatively TRBD1 or TRBD2 (5 bases each). CDR3 size: 16 residues. From germline, CDR1 is SGHRS and CDR2 YFSETQ. The V end lost 4 bases, the J end lost 1 base, and 14 bases lay between the germline ends. CDR3 protein: CASSTSGTKNTGELFF. Here the CDR3 DNA reads TGCGCCAGCAGCACCTCCGGGACGAAGAACACCGGGGAGCTGTTTTTT. The full variable domain, with the rest looked up from reference TRBV5-1 and TRBJ2-2, is KAGVTQTPRYLIKTRGQQVTLSCSPISGHRSVSWYQQTPGQGLQFLFEYFSETQRNKGNFPGRFSGRQFSNSRSEMNVSTLELGDSALYLCASSTSGTKNTGELFFGEGSRLTVL.

The gene calls are TRBV7-6 and TRBJ2-5; 10 nucleotides line up with TRBD2. Trimming removed 1 base from V and 0 bases from J; junction bases left unmatched: 5. The CDR3 runs to 17 residues. Germline assignment: CDR1 SGHVS and CDR2 FNYEAQ. This chain's CDR3 is CASSLGASGGYQETQYF. The DNA for the CDR3 is TGTGCCAGCAGCTTAGGGGCTAGCGGGGGCTACCAAGAGACCCAGTACTTC.

The CDR3 nucleotides read TGTGCCAGCAGCGTAGGGGGCTGGGGTGGCTACACCTTC. As protein: CASSVGGWGGYTF. This chain uses TRBV9 with TRBJ1-2; tentatively, D is TRBD1 (5 bases). The V end was cut by 0 bases, the J end by 7 bases, with 10 bases between. Per germline, CDR1 SGDLS and CDR2 YYNGEE. CDR3 length equals 13 residues.

The chain combines TRBV27 with TRBJ1-1, with 8 positions matching TRBD1. Germline V gene data show CDR1 as MNHEY and CDR2 as SMNVEV (reference sequence). J lost 7 bases, V lost 6 bases, and 7 bases had no gene match. CDR3 length: 13 residues. The CDR3 protein is CASRLQGAGEAFF. The CDR3, as DNA: TGTGCCAGCAGGCTTCAGGGGGCTGGTGAAGCTTTCTTT.

V usage is TRBV7-2 and J usage is TRBJ1-2, with TRBD1 matching over 10 bases. Germline CDR1 reads SGHTA; CDR2 reads FQGNSA. The ends lost 4 bases at V and 6 bases at J; junction bases unmatched: 11. This CDR3 region has 16 residues. CDR3 sequence reads: CASSYQAGTGAHGYTF. Written as DNA, the CDR3 is TGTGCCAGCAGCTACCAGGCCGGGACAGGGGCGCATGGCTACACCTTC.

The V gene is TRBV7-8, the J gene TRBJ2-3, with D tentatively TRBD1 (6 bases). Germline loops: CDR1 SGHVS, CDR2 FQNEAQ. The germline V and J ends were trimmed by 5 bases and 5 bases, with 17 bases remaining between them. This CDR3 comprises 15 residues. CDR3 bases: TGTGCCAGCAGCGTCCCAGGGGCAGAAAAAGATACGCAGTATTTT. It is translated as CASSVPGAEKDTQYF.

The genes are TRBV6-5 and TRBJ1-4; D is possibly TRBD1 (5 bases). Germline V CDR1 and CDR2: MNHEY, SVGAGI. V was trimmed by 8 bases and J by 2 bases, leaving 12 bases between them. The CDR3 spans 14 residues. CDR3 bases: TGTGCCAGCCGGCCAGAGGGGACTAATGAAAAACTGTTTTTT. It specifies CASRPEGTNEKLFF.

The chain has TRBV9 and TRBJ2-7; 10 bases agree with TRBD2. CDR1 SGDLS and CDR2 YYNGEE come from the germline V gene. Trimming took 2 bases from V and 6 from J; bases not matched to a gene: 14. The CDR3 totals 17 residues. As DNA, the CDR3 is TGTGCCAGCAGCGTTAGTGGTACTAGCGGGACACGGGGCGAGCAGTACTTC. This gives the protein CASSVSGTSGTRGEQYF.

This clone was counted between two and nine times. The genes are TRBV9 and TRBJ2-7; a weak D match, TRBD1 (6 bases). CDR1 is SGDLS, CDR2 YYNGEE, per germline. The CDR3 covers 16 residues. V gave up 0 bases and J gave up 2 bases, with 15 bases separating them. The DNA for the CDR3 is TGTGCCAGCAGCGTAGAAGACAGGTTGGGTACCTACGAGCAGTACTTC. Translated: CASSVEDRLGTYEQYF. The whole variable domain, remainder taken from reference TRBV9 and TRBJ2-7, is DSGVTQTPKHLITATGQRVTLRCSPRSGDLSVYWYQQSLDQGLQFLIQYYNGEERAKGNILERFSAQQFPDLHSELNLSSLELGDSALYFCASSVEDRLGTYEQYFGPGTRLTVT.

This clone was detected a few times. This chain links TRBV25-1 with TRBJ1-2; 10 nucleotides match TRBD1. V was pared by 4 bases and J by 2 bases, with 7 bases of the junction left unmatched. The germline CDR1 and CDR2 sequences are MGHDK and SYGVNS. The CDR3 has 16 amino acids. The CDR3 DNA follows: TGTGCCAGCAGTGGAGGGACAGGGGCCGTAAACTATGGCTACACCTTC. It specifies CASSGGTGAVNYGYTF.

V usage is TRBV10-3 and J usage is TRBJ1-6; perhaps TRBD1 as D (5 bases). Germline loops: CDR1 ENHRY, CDR2 SYGVKD. The CDR3 consists of 14 residues. Trimming shortened V by 3 bases and J by 5 bases, and 8 bases separated the two germline ends. CDR3 coding DNA: TGTGCCATCAGTGACGCAGGGAATAATTCACCCCTCCACTTT. It yields the protein CAISDAGNNSPLHF.

This clone was detected once. The V call is TRBV9, the J call TRBJ2-3; 7 bases fit TRBD2. Trimming removed 4 bases from V and 5 bases from J; junction bases left unmatched: 10. The CDR3 runs to 15 residues. CDR1 and CDR2 (germline): SGDLS, YYNGEE. In nucleotides, the CDR3 is TGTGCCAGCAGCCCATCCGGGACTAAAGGAGATACGCAGTATTTT. This sequence encodes CASSPSGTKGDTQYF. The full variable domain, in which reference TRBV9 and TRBJ2-3 provide the parts outside the CDR3, is DSGVTQTPKHLITATGQRVTLRCSPRSGDLSVYWYQQSLDQGLQFLIQYYNGEERAKGNILERFSAQQFPDLHSELNLSSLELGDSALYFCASSPSGTKGDTQYFGPGTRLTVL.

The chain joins TRBV5-1 to TRBJ1-2; weak D call: TRBD1 (5 bases). Looked up from germline, CDR1 is SGHRS and CDR2 is YFSETQ. V lost 7 bases, J lost 4 bases, and 17 bases lay in between. The CDR3 covers 14 residues. CDR3 residues: CASRAGQGFYGYTF. CDR3 DNA sequence: TGCGCCAGCCGGGCGGGGCAGGGCTTCTATGGCTACACCTTC.

The rearrangement uses TRBV9 and TRBJ1-6; D may be TRBD1 (5 bases). CDR1 and CDR2 (germline): SGDLS, YYNGEE. Trimming pared 0 bases from V and 6 bases from J, leaving 13 bases between. The CDR3 contains 16 residues. CDR3 DNA sequence: TGTGCCAGCAGCGTAGAGCCAGGGCCGGGTAATTCACCCCTCCACTTT. It yields the protein CASSVEPGPGNSPLHF.

The V gene is TRBV2, the J gene TRBJ2-7; 9 bases line up with TRBD2. The J segment lost 2 bases and the V segment lost 6 bases, leaving 5 bases of the junction unmatched. CDR3 length: 14 residues. CDR1 and CDR2 (germline): SNHLY, FYNNEI. CDR3 DNA sequence: TGTGCCAGCAGGAAGGCGGGAGGGCCCTACGAGCAGTACTTC. It specifies CASRKAGGPYEQYF.

This clone was seen only once. The chain is built from TRBV4-1 and TRBJ1-2; possible D gene TRBD1, 6 bases. Trimming removed 0 bases from V and 1 base from J, with 15 bases in between. The germline V gene encodes CDR1 MGHRA and CDR2 YSYEKL. This CDR3 is built from 17 residues. CDR3 nucleotides: TGCGCCAGCAGCCAAGAAGGCGGAGGCAGGGGTAACTATGGCTACACCTTC. Protein sequence: CASSQEGGGRGNYGYTF.

This chain connects TRBV7-3 to TRBJ2-3; 10 bases match TRBD1. CDR1 is SGHTA, CDR2 FQGTGA, per germline. The CDR3 length is 15 residues. The J segment lost 6 bases and the V segment lost 4 bases, leaving 7 bases of the junction unmatched. The CDR3 nucleotides read TGTGCCAGCAGCTCGGGGACAGGGGTTTCGGATACGCAGTATTTT. Residues: CASSSGTGVSDTQYF.

The chain carries TRBV5-1 and TRBJ1-1; D unresolved. V dropped 5 bases and J dropped 5 bases, with 19 bases sitting between them. The CDR3 runs to 15 residues. The germline gives CDR1 SGHRS, CDR2 YFSETQ. As DNA, the CDR3 is TGCGCCAGCAGTATTCAGGAGGTTGGGGTTACTGAAGCTTTCTTT. Encoded protein: CASSIQEVGVTEAFF.

V is TRBV5-4 and J is TRBJ2-5; 11 nucleotides align to TRBD2. Germline V gene data show CDR1 as SGHNT and CDR2 as YYREEE (reference sequence). The CDR3 length is 15 residues. Losses at the gene ends were 4 bases for V and 2 bases for J; bases not matched to a gene: 4. The CDR3 DNA reads as TGTGCCAGCAGCATACGACTAGCGGGGCAAGAGACCCAGTACTTC. It is translated as CASSIRLAGQETQYF.

This chain links TRBV28 with TRBJ2-1; D might be TRBD2 (5 bases). Deletions cut 5 bases from V and 6 bases from J, with 17 bases between. The CDR3 has 15 residues. From germline, CDR1 is MDHEN and CDR2 SYDVKM. The CDR3 nucleotides read TGTGCCAGCAGTCTGGGAGAGGGTCCGAGCAATGAGCAGTTCTTC. This translates into CASSLGEGPSNEQFF.

The V call is TRBV10-3, the J call TRBJ1-6; D unresolved. The germline gives CDR1 ENHRY, CDR2 SYGVKD. The CDR3 has 13 residues. With 2 bases removed from V and 8 bases from J, the gap between germline ends came to 7 bases. Here the CDR3 DNA reads TGTGCCATCAGTGAGGAGGTGCATTCACCCCTCCACTTT. As protein: CAISEEVHSPLHF.

V gene TRBV7-3 combines with J gene TRBJ2-4, with D possibly called TRBD1 or TRBD2 (6 bases each). Trimming cost V 2 bases and J 8 bases, with 16 bases left between them. The CDR3 totals 15 residues. CDR1 and CDR2 from the germline V gene are SGHTA and FQGTGA. CDR3 sequence: CASSLGRGTWDIQYF. The CDR3 DNA sequence: TGTGCCAGCAGCTTAGGACGCGGGACATGGGACATTCAGTACTTC. Together with reference TRBV7-3 and TRBJ2-4, the CDR3 gives the full variable domain: GAGVSQTPSNKVTEKGKYVELRCDPISGHTALYWYRQSLGQGPEFLIYFQGTGAADDSGLPNDRFFAVRPEGSVSTLKIQRTERGDSAVYLCASSLGRGTWDIQYFGAGTRLSVL.

V is TRBV6-1 and J is TRBJ2-1; D is perhaps TRBD2 (5 bases). The CDR3 totals 11 residues. V shed 5 bases and J shed 14 bases, with 13 bases lying between them. Germline V gene data show CDR1 as MNHNS and CDR2 as SASEGT. In DNA, the CDR3 is TGTGCCAGCAGTAATCTAGCCAGGAAGTTCTTC. Translated, it gives CASSNLARKFF.

This chain joins TRBV9 and TRBJ2-5; 7 nucleotides align to TRBD2. CDR1 and CDR2 (germline): SGDLS, YYNGEE. Germline trimming cut 5 bases from V and 1 base from J; bases unmatched to any gene: 8. CDR3 length: 15 amino acids. CDR3 bases: TGTGCCAGCAGAAGGGAGACGGGAGGCCAAGAGACCCAGTACTTC. It codes for CASRRETGGQETQYF.

The J gene is TRBJ1-5, the V gene TRBV23-1, with 11 bases lining up with TRBD1. TRBV23-1 is reported as an ORF; its role is uncertain. The CDR3 has 15 amino acids. V gave up 4 bases and J gave up 7 bases; unmatched junction bases: 6. The CDR3 nucleotides read TGCGCCAGCAGTCGGGACAGGGGGGCTGAGCAGCCCCAGCATTTT. Protein product: CASSRDRGAEQPQHF.